The rows below give T cell receptor beta chains drawn from one sample of a study of CD8 T cells in ankylosing spondylitis. TCRdb ran MiXCR on the 5' RACE reads and lists one entry per CDR3 protein. This sample has around 770,000 distinct CDR3 sequences, with about 20% found just once. Sequencing used blood, either unsorted or a sorted T cell fraction (not recorded which). These receptors were collected from a male donor with ankylosing spondylitis. Both conserved end residues are part of each CDR3.

cdr3_length	v_call	j_call	cdr3_aa
14	TRBV12-3/TRBV12-4	TRBJ1-1	CASSFTPGDTEAFF
12	TRBV20-1	TRBJ1-5	CSASDRHQPQHF
18	TRBV4-2	TRBJ2-3	CASSQGTNAGGWGDTQYF
14	TRBV24-1	TRBJ2-3	CATSDLPDTDTQYF
14	TRBV4-1	TRBJ1-4	CASSQRRANEKLFF
15	TRBV20-1	TRBJ1-3	CSARSSGNSGNTIYF
14	TRBV5-1	TRBJ2-1	CASSTGTGNNEQFF
20	TRBV24-1	TRBJ1-5	CATSDLRDIPWTVRNQPQHF
12	TRBV20-1	TRBJ1-2	CSASGTPEGYTF
17	TRBV12-3/TRBV12-4	TRBJ2-5	CASSFGLAGGSYETQYF
16	TRBV27	TRBJ2-1	CASTPGTSGPINEQFF
14	TRBV19	TRBJ1-5	CASSIVTGLQPQHF
18	TRBV18	TRBJ2-3	CASSPLRSDKPSTDTQYF
16	TRBV5-1	TRBJ1-1	CASSLEGRRGAEEAFF
14	TRBV2	TRBJ2-3	CATGVGGHTDTQYF
15	TRBV7-6	TRBJ2-1	CASSLLAHTIYEQFF
14	TRBV7-3	TRBJ2-3	CASSSLDNTDTQYF
12	TRBV7-9	TRBJ1-2	CASSLGEDGYTF
15	TRBV12-3/TRBV12-4	TRBJ2-2	CASSLPIPDTGELFF
14	TRBV29-1	TRBJ2-1	CSVEDLSGSNEQFF
16	TRBV12-3/TRBV12-4	TRBJ2-3	CASSFRASGGDNTQYF
13	TRBV12-3/TRBV12-4	TRBJ2-1	CASGLDRLDEQFF
15	TRBV5-1	TRBJ1-2	CASSTGTGANYGYTF
15	TRBV9	TRBJ1-5	CASSVTGGPNQPQHF
12	TRBV12-3/TRBV12-4	TRBJ1-4	CATGTGVEKLFF
16	TRBV5-1	TRBJ1-6	CASSEQVSADNSPLHF
14	TRBV12-3/TRBV12-4	TRBJ1-2	CASKGVDLYYGYTF
14	TRBV12-3/TRBV12-4	TRBJ1-2	CASSLVGSTYGYTF
13	TRBV20-1	TRBJ2-7	CSASRSGTYEQYF
16	TRBV28	TRBJ2-3	CASSSGLAGDTDTQYF
14	TRBV6-1	TRBJ2-2	CASSSGIYPRELFF
16	TRBV13	TRBJ2-3	CASSSLLAGVSDTQYF
15	TRBV11-1	TRBJ2-3	CASSRGLAGSDTQYF
15	TRBV28	TRBJ1-2	CASSLWGRENYGYTF
13	TRBV12-3/TRBV12-4	TRBJ1-2	CASTRDNNYGYTF
18	TRBV7-8	TRBJ2-3	CASSLVGASGRILDTQYF
15	TRBV5-1	TRBJ1-1	CASSLVYRGRTEAFF
15	TRBV5-1	TRBJ1-6	CASRTTGTAMSPLHF
17	TRBV20-1	TRBJ2-3	CSASGTSGRGLTDTQYF
14	TRBV12-3/TRBV12-4	TRBJ2-1	CASSLLGTYNEQFF
12	TRBV29-1	TRBJ2-7	CSAGRYTYEQYF
18	TRBV4-2	TRBJ2-6	CASSQETGGYSGANVLTF
13	TRBV11-2	TRBJ2-1	CASSLGRGREQFF
13	TRBV4-1	TRBJ2-7	CASSQEVAREQYF
13	TRBV12-3/TRBV12-4	TRBJ2-7	CASTAGGLDEQYF
12	TRBV12-3/TRBV12-4	TRBJ2-2	CASRSATGELFF